A selection of T cell receptor beta chains follows, all from one sample in a study of shared T cell receptors in the human thymus. Sequenced by immunoSEQ multiplex PCR; TCRdb stores in-frame clones only, minus some. This sample has just under 550,000 clones, with about 80% found just once. In addition, the sample was reused for a study of human thymus T cells.

The sample taken for sequencing was thymocytes. The receptors stem from a boy in the first two years of life with a congenital heart defect. The CDR3 runs from the conserved cysteine through the conserved F or W. Clone size is shown for a subset of rows, as once, few, many or a class of expanded clone.

V gene	clone size	J gene	CDR3 protein
TRBV18	once	TRBJ1-2	CASSPKTGTNYGYTF
TRBV5-1	-	TRBJ2-7	CASSTRQGTSSYEQYF
TRBV4-3	-	TRBJ2-5	CASSQDLAGAEETQYF
TRBV30	-	TRBJ2-2	CAWSVLAGGPPGELFF
TRBV30	-	TRBJ2-5	CAWSPGSGLAGGPQETQYF
TRBV14	few	TRBJ2-3	CASSRELVDTQYF
TRBV5-4	-	TRBJ2-3	CASSLGGRAGDTQYF
TRBV7-6	-	TRBJ2-1	CASSLGPSGSNEQFF
TRBV12-5	-	TRBJ2-4	CASGGPPQNIQYF
TRBV6-6	-	TRBJ1-2	CASIDRDTPYSYTF
TRBV5-4	-	TRBJ2-1	CASSLRGNHEQFF
TRBV5-4	-	TRBJ2-2	CASSSVSSGNNRELFF
TRBV4-3	-	TRBJ2-3	CASSQGEGLAIPDTQYF
TRBV27	-	TRBJ1-5	CASSPKGAFNQPQHF
TRBV4-3	-	TRBJ2-1	CASSQDPSGIHEQFF
TRBV9	few	TRBJ2-1	CASSVATREGNNEQFF
TRBV19	once	TRBJ2-7	CASSITLAGENDEQYF
TRBV6-5	-	TRBJ1-2	CASSYSRAAYGYTF
TRBV6-5	-	TRBJ2-7	CASWKADGEGQYF
TRBV6-6	-	TRBJ2-1	CASSLIPSGLYNEQFF
TRBV20-1	once	TRBJ2-1	CSARDLDEQFF
TRBV30	-	TRBJ2-1	CAWSGEGLAGSRGNNEQFF
TRBV4-1	-	TRBJ2-1	CASSQLYSASSGEQFF
TRBV30	-	TRBJ1-2	CAWRGRDTLNYGYTF
TRBV4-3	few	TRBJ2-4	CASSQGGGKGNIQYF
TRBV7-3	-	TRBJ2-2	CASSLNASGNEGDTGELFF
TRBV2	-	TRBJ2-3	CASRRLAGGPAPSTDTQYF
TRBV29-1	few	TRBJ2-3	CSVEEQSSTDTQYF
TRBV27	-	TRBJ2-7	CASRTSGEGISSYEQYF
TRBV10-3	-	TRBJ2-7	CAASASRFYEQYF
TRBV28	few	TRBJ1-1	CASSLRETEPEAFF
TRBV27	-	TRBJ2-5	CASTVTGNGQETQYF
TRBV28	-	TRBJ2-4	CASSPGTGLAKNIQYF
TRBV9	few	TRBJ2-5	CASSVDLTDGETQYF
TRBV9	-	TRBJ2-5	CASSVGYYQETQYF